This TCR beta chain comes out of a study of blood T cell repertoires in COVID-19. This CDR3 is built from 13 residues. From germline, CDR1 is GTSNPN and CDR2 SVGIG (reference sequence). Per the study methods: For nucleated cells, counts were estimated from reference gene primer amplification. TCRdb's table, derived via immunoSEQ multiplex PCR, lists solely in-frame clones and lacks some. V, J and clone size are taken as reported in that table, and D and trimming were inferred from the DNA itself. The repertoire consists of 300,000 to 400,000 clones, with about 90% occurring once and the leading ten covering 5.5% to 7.5%. Details on this clone: The junction differs from germline at one of its ends, possibly a read error.

The sequence was obtained from a woman between 70 and 85 years old with COVID-19, enrolled during active disease. The material sequenced was peripheral blood. The chain employs TRBV30 and TRBJ2-7; D unclear. The CDR3 bases are TGTGTCTGGAGTGCAACAGTGGTTTACGAGCAGTACTTC. Translated: CVWSATVVYEQYF.